A selection of T cell receptor beta chains follows, all from one sample in a study of T cell changes during pregnancy in multiple sclerosis. Only in-frame clones appear in the TCRdb table, and some are missing; sequencing was by immunoSEQ multiplex PCR. The table lists some 71,000 clones, roughly 94% of them singletons. Material: peripheral blood, obtained after pregnancy. The source of these receptors is a female donor with multiple sclerosis, enrolled in a pregnancy study. Both conserved end residues are part of each CDR3.

>TRBV6-5|TRBJ2-1|14
CASSYEGANNEQFF
>TRBV5-4|TRBJ1-4|15
CASSLEGASNEKLFF
>TRBV4-1|TRBJ2-1|16
CASSQQGLARYNEQFF
>TRBV9|TRBJ2-1|15
CASSVVSSFVNEQFF
>TRBV7-8|TRBJ2-7|13
CASSETGDHEQYF
>TRBV4-2|TRBJ2-1|15
CASSQGGAGGNEQFF
>TRBV30|TRBJ1-6|15
CAWSLGQGRNSPLHF
>TRBV10-1|TRBJ2-3|15
CASHTGTGGTDTQYF
>TRBV7-3|TRBJ2-7|14
CASSQGLAGYEQYF
>TRBV2|TRBJ2-1|13
CASSTLGFGGQFF
>TRBV30|TRBJ1-3|15
CAWSRGTGVGNTIYF
>TRBV27|TRBJ1-2|15
CASSPQGQENYGYTF
>TRBV27|TRBJ2-7|15
CASSLSGQGFWEQYF
>TRBV2|TRBJ1-2|12
CASSVRGYGYTF
>TRBV9|TRBJ1-1|16
CASSVSFAGKGTEAFF
>TRBV30|TRBJ2-4|14
CAWSAGQSGNIQYF
>TRBV7-2|TRBJ1-2|12
CASSLGPFGYTF
>TRBV2|TRBJ2-2|14
CASKDRSNTGELFF
>TRBV19|TRBJ2-5|15
CASSPRGQALETQYF
>TRBV10-1|TRBJ2-1|15
CASSGTSEGYNEQFF
>TRBV28|TRBJ2-1|15
CASKSAAGADNEQFF
>TRBV9|TRBJ1-4|14
CASSVARGPEKLFF
>TRBV9|TRBJ2-7|15
CASSVESGRAYEQYF
>TRBV29-1|TRBJ2-5|12
CSARLAKETQYF
>TRBV28|TRBJ1-3|14
CASSLRGSGNTIYF
>TRBV19|TRBJ2-3|14
CASSTPWGPDTQYF
>TRBV5-4|TRBJ1-2|15
CASSLGSIADYGYTF
>TRBV4-3|TRBJ2-2|15
CASRRTSGITGELFF
>TRBV10-2|TRBJ1-5|14
CASSERTGEKPQHF
>TRBV4-3|TRBJ1-2|14
CASSQDAGGYGYTF
>TRBV29-1|TRBJ2-5|14
CSVDGTEGQETQYF
>TRBV18|TRBJ2-1|14
CASSPLSRSDEQFF
>TRBV6-1|TRBJ2-1|18
CASSDWGGRGPLYNEQFF
>TRBV18|TRBJ2-5|17
CASSPFLVREERETQYF
>TRBV27|TRBJ1-1|14
CASSSGVGHTEAFF
>TRBV7-9|TRBJ1-5|15
CASSLSTGGNQPQHF
>TRBV7-2|TRBJ2-7|15
CASSSPTGGHYEQYF
>TRBV4-1|TRBJ1-2|15
CASSRSTGEAGGYTF
>TRBV27|TRBJ2-2|13
CASSPGHFGELFF
>TRBV5-4|TRBJ2-3|16
CASSLMAGGQTDTQYF
>TRBV28|TRBJ1-5|15
CASSVDIGSNQPQHF
>TRBV5-6|TRBJ2-3|15
CASSWGTYITDTQYF
>TRBV19|TRBJ2-7|12
CASSNRAYEQYF
>TRBV2|TRBJ1-5|13
CASSTTLNQPQHF
>TRBV30|TRBJ2-1|12
CAWGDRADEQFF
>TRBV5-1|TRBJ2-3|11
CASSLAGQEYF
>TRBV11-2|TRBJ2-7|16
CASSTPERGLPYEQYF
>TRBV11-2|TRBJ2-1|14
CASRRTSPGNEQFF
>TRBV19|TRBJ1-2|15
CASSLPGQGSSGYTF
>TRBV27|TRBJ2-7|15
CASSLYREIGYEQYF
>TRBV19|TRBJ2-1|19
CARGRWGGLADLVLYEQFF
>TRBV4-2|TRBJ2-3|17
CASSQASAGGPGDTQYF